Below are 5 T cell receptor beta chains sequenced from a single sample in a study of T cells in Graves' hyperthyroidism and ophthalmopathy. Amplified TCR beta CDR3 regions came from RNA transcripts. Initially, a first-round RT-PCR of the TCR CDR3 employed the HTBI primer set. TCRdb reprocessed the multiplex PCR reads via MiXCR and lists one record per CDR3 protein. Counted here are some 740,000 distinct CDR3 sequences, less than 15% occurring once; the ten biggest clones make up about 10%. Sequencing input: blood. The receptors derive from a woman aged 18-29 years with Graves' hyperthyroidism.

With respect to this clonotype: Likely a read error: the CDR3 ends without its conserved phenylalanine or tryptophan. The CDR3 reads CASRAPGDANTEAFL. In DNA, the CDR3 is TGTGCCAGTAGGGCCCCAGGGGATGCGAACACTGAAGCTTTCCTT. The chain carries TRBV19 and TRBJ1-1; D perhaps matches TRBD1 (6 bases). This CDR3 has 15 residues. Between the trimmed V and J ends, which lost 6 bases and 1 base, there was a span of 15 bases. CDR1 and CDR2 from the germline V gene are LNHDA and SQIVND (reference sequence).

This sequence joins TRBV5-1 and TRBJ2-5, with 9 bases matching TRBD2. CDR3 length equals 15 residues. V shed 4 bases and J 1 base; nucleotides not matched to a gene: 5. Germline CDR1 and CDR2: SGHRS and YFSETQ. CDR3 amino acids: CASSAGAGGQETQYF. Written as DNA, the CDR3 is TGCGCCAGCAGCGCCGGAGCGGGAGGCCAAGAGACCCAGTACTTC.

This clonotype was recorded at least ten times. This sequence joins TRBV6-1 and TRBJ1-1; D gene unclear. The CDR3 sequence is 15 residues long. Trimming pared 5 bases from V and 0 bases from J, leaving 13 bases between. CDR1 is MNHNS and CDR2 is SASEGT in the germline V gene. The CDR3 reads CASSHYLGVNTEAFF. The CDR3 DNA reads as TGTGCCAGCAGTCACTACCTCGGGGTGAACACTGAAGCTTTCTTT.

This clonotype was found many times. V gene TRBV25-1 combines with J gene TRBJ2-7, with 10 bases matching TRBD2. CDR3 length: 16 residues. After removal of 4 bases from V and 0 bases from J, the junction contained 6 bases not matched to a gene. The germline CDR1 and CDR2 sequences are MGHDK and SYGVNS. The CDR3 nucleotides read TGTGCCAGCAGTGGTGGACTAGCGGTAAGCTCCTACGAGCAGTACTTC. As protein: CASSGGLAVSSYEQYF.

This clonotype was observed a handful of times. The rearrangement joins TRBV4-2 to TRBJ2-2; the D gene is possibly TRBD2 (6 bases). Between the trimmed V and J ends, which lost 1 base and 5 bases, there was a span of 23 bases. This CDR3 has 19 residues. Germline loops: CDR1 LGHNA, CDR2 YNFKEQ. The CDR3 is CASSQVKVLASRGTGELFF. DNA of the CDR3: TGTGCCAGCAGCCAAGTGAAGGTCCTAGCCTCCCGGGGGACCGGGGAGCTGTTTTTT.